Listed below are T cell receptor beta chains from one sample, sequenced in a study of CD8+CD57+ T cells in acquired aplastic anemia. TCRdb used MiXCR to reprocess the reads, holding one entry per CDR3 protein. Altogether just over 450,000 distinct CDR3 sequences are present, about a third being singletons, with the ten largest covering nearly 0.85%. Material: sorted CD4+, CD8+, or CD8+CD57+ T cells (not recorded which) from PBMCs. Every receptor here comes from a human donor with aplastic anemia. Both conserved end residues are trimmed from each CDR3. The D gene is left open where the match is weak.

d_gene	j_gene	v_gene	CDR3aa
NA	TRBJ2-3	TRBV15	ATSRDRGSADTQY
TRBD2	TRBJ2-1	TRBV5-1	ASSSELAGVFYEQF
NA	TRBJ2-7	TRBV20-1	SARLGGLYEQY
TRBD1	TRBJ1-5	TRBV10-3	AISSGQTQH
NA	TRBJ2-6	TRBV15	ATSRVPGLCSGANVLT
NA	TRBJ2-1	TRBV7-2	ASSFSGNEQF
TRBD1	TRBJ1-5	TRBV25-1	ASRDGTGPQH
NA	TRBJ2-5	TRBV7-8	ASSGGIETQY
NA	TRBJ1-1	TRBV11-2	ASSPNELGQPNTEAF
TRBD1	TRBJ1-5	TRBV10-3	AARMHGQAAQPQH
NA	TRBJ2-5	TRBV7-3	ASSLRSGEGETQY
NA	TRBJ1-2	TRBV13	ASSLGAAYGYT
NA	TRBJ2-2	TRBV24-1	ATSAANTGELF
TRBD1	TRBJ1-2	TRBV12-3/TRBV12-4	ASSDRGAGYGYT
TRBD2	TRBJ2-5	TRBV19	ASSIGASGVYQETQY
NA	TRBJ1-2	TRBV3-1	ASSQLGGLHGYT
TRBD2	TRBJ2-1	TRBV2	ASSLLTSGYSNEQF
NA	TRBJ1-2	TRBV5-1	ASSPYTVLDYGYT